This TCR beta chain was sequenced for a study of blood T cells in healthy people across ages. With a J-beta primer mix and a sample-barcoded 5' primer, a second PCR ran 7 to 11 cycles. TCRdb reprocessed the 5' RACE reads with MiXCR, giving one entry per CDR3 protein. The sample records 780,000 or so distinct CDR3 sequences, approximately 25% being singletons. The draw of peripheral blood yielded about 10 milliliters from each donor. The CDR3 extends over 19 amino acids. J lost 4 bases, V lost 4 bases, and 13 bases had no gene match. Germline CDR1 and CDR2: LGHNA and YSLEER. Only a few counts were recorded for this clonotype. A further study also used this sample, focusing on T cells of mothers and their children.

This clonotype originated in a boy aged 5-17 years in good health. The sequenced material came from blood. The chain has TRBV4-3 and TRBJ2-1; 13 nucleotides agree with TRBD2. In nucleotides, the CDR3 is TGCGCCAGCAGCCGCACTGGACTAGCGGGAGATAATGGATACAATGAGCAGTTCTTC. The encoded protein is CASSRTGLAGDNGYNEQFF.